The 8 T cell receptor beta chains given below trace back to one sample, sequenced in a study of T cells in Graves' hyperthyroidism and ophthalmopathy. TCR beta CDR3 regions were amplified from RNA transcripts. The HTBI primer set drove a first-round RT-PCR of the TCR CDR3. A single record per CDR3 protein comes from TCRdb applying MiXCR to the multiplex PCR reads. In the table there are hundreds of thousands of distinct CDR3 sequences, around 20% of which are singletons. The sample taken for sequencing was blood. These receptors were obtained from a man aged 40-50 years with Graves' ophthalmopathy.

V and J are TRBV6-6 and TRBJ1-5, with no clear D. The CDR3 has 15 residues. Germline lookup yields CDR1 MNHNY and CDR2 SVGAGI (reference sequence). With 0 bases removed from V and 0 bases from J, the gap between germline ends came to 6 bases. Here the CDR3 DNA reads TGTGCCAGCAGTTACTCGCAAAATAGCAATCAGCCCCAGCATTTT. Translating gives CASSYSQNSNQPQHF.

This clonotype was detected a few times. The V call is TRBV6-1, the J call TRBJ2-5, with D perhaps assigned TRBD1 or TRBD2 (5 bases each). CDR1 is MNHNS and CDR2 is SASEGT in the germline V gene. This CDR3 comprises 17 residues. Trimming cost V 6 bases and J 3 bases, with 23 bases left between them. The CDR3 here is CASSSSRDPGLKETQYF. CDR3 sequence (DNA): TGTGCCAGCAGCTCCAGCCGGGACCCTGGCCTCAAAGAGACCCAGTACTTC.

This clonotype came up many times. The chain uses TRBV7-3 and TRBJ2-3; D is unclear. With 3 bases removed from V and 4 bases from J, the gap between germline ends came to 8 bases. Germline V gene data show CDR1 as SGHTA and CDR2 as FQGTGA. CDR3 size: 13 residues. This CDR3 is CASSLRRSDTQYF. CDR3 bases: TGTGCCAGCAGCTTGAGGAGATCAGATACGCAGTATTTT.

This clonotype occurred many times. The rearrangement uses TRBV11-2 and TRBJ2-5, with 7 positions matching TRBD1. Germline assignment: CDR1 SGHAT and CDR2 FQNNGV. This CDR3 has 16 residues. The ends lost 5 bases at V and 5 bases at J; junction bases unmatched: 14. Here the CDR3 DNA reads TGTGCCAGCAGCCTCCAGGGACATAAGGGGGCGGAGACCCAGTACTTC. It specifies CASSLQGHKGAETQYF.

This sequence joins TRBV11-2 and TRBJ2-3; D unclear. This CDR3 is built from 14 residues. The V end was cut by 4 bases, the J end by 2 bases, with 10 bases between. Per germline, CDR1 SGHAT and CDR2 FQNNGV. CDR3 amino acids: CASSSGGYTDTQYF. CDR3 DNA sequence: TGTGCCAGCAGCTCTGGCGGCTACACAGATACGCAGTATTTT.

This rearrangement joins TRBV29-1 to TRBJ2-5, with 9 bases lining up with TRBD1. CDR3 size: 14 residues. The trim removed 4 bases at V and 5 bases at J, leaving 8 bases unmatched. Germline CDR1 reads SQVTM; CDR2 reads ANQGSEA. The CDR3 DNA sequence: TGCAGCGTTGCCCGACAGGGGGTCGGGGAGACCCAGTACTTC. This codes for CSVARQGVGETQYF.

This clonotype was found many times. The rearrangement joins TRBV7-9 to TRBJ2-3, with TRBD2 identical over 10 bases. Germline V gives CDR1 SEHNR, CDR2 FQNEAQ (reference sequence). The CDR3 covers 15 residues. V shed 5 bases, J shed 2 bases, and the junction held 4 bases outside the gene matches. CDR3 sequence: CASSPSGGVTDTQYF. In DNA form, the CDR3 reads TGTGCCAGCAGCCCTAGCGGGGGTGTCACAGATACGCAGTATTTT.

This clonotype has a single count. This may stem from a read error, because a much larger clone lies one nucleotide away. The V call is TRBV28, the J call TRBJ2-7; D may be TRBD1 or TRBD2 (6 bases each). Between the trimmed V and J ends, which lost 3 bases and 7 bases, there was a span of 19 bases. The CDR3 extends over 15 amino acids. Looked up from germline, CDR1 is MDHEN and CDR2 is SYDVKM. The CDR3 region is CASSFTGGGYNEQYF. For the CDR3, the DNA is TGTGCCAGCAGTTTCACCGGGGGCGGCTACAATGAGCAGTACTTC. Supplemented by reference TRBV28 and TRBJ2-7, the full variable domain reads DVKVTQSSRYLVKRTGEKVFLECVQDMDHENMFWYRQDPGLGLRLIYFSYDVKMKEKGDIPEGYSVSREKKERFSLILESASTNQTSMYLCASSFTGGGYNEQYFGPGTRLTVT.